These T cell receptor beta chains were read from a single sample in a study of cytomegalovirus exposure and HLA in healthy donors. The assay was immunoSEQ multiplex PCR, and TCRdb's table has in-frame clones only and misses some. Of about 130,000 clones listed, approximately 83% are singletons. The specimen sequenced was PBMCs. Receptor source: a man in his forties or fifties in good health and CMV-seronegative. The CDR3 runs from the conserved cysteine through the conserved F or W. Fields, in order: J gene, V gene, D gene, clone size, CDR3 protein, CDR3 DNA. The D gene is left open where the match is weak. Not all rows give a size; the values are once, few, many and, for expanded clones, a class.

TRBJ1-4	TRBV28	NA	NA	CASSLMGLEGEKLFF	TGTGCCAGCAGTTTAATGGGCCTCGAGGGTGAAAAACTGTTTTTT
TRBJ2-7	TRBV6-1	TRBD1	NA	CASSPDRGIYEQYF	TGTGCCAGCAGTCCGGACAGGGGGATCTACGAGCAGTACTTC
TRBJ2-1	TRBV7-3	NA	few	CASSLSGSNEQFF	TGTGCCAGCAGCTTATCAGGGTCCAATGAGCAGTTCTTC
TRBJ1-4	TRBV6-6	TRBD1	NA	CASSSQPGQLPFF	TGTGCCAGCAGTTCCCAACCGGGACAGCTGCCGTTTTTT
TRBJ1-1	TRBV5-4	NA	NA	CASSLVGLPNTEAFF	TGTGCCAGCAGCTTGGTAGGACTCCCGAACACTGAAGCTTTCTTT
TRBJ1-1	TRBV11-3	TRBD1	few	CASSPGGPEAFF	TGTGCCAGCAGCCCAGGGGGCCCTGAAGCTTTCTTT
TRBJ2-5	TRBV7-2	TRBD2	NA	CASSLGGRRQETQYF	TGTGCCAGCAGCTTAGGCGGGAGAAGACAAGAGACCCAGTACTTC
TRBJ2-7	TRBV4-1	NA	NA	CASSQVLYGVYEQYF	TGCGCCAGCAGCCAAGTTTTGTACGGTGTCTACGAGCAGTACTTC
TRBJ1-2	TRBV7-4	NA	NA	CASIYRTREQGTYYGYTF	TGTGCCAGCATCTACCGGACCCGGGAACAGGGCACTTACTATGGCTACACCTTC
TRBJ2-2	TRBV12-5	NA	NA	CASGLDILGRPDTGELFF	TGTGCTAGTGGTTTGGACATTCTCGGGAGACCCGACACCGGGGAGCTGTTTTTT
TRBJ2-5	TRBV29-1	NA	NA	CSVEGGGGGETQYF	TGCAGCGTTGAGGGAGGTGGGGGTGGAGAGACCCAGTACTTC
TRBJ2-1	TRBV5-8	NA	NA	CASSRGGYSSYNEQFF	TGTGCCAGCAGCCGTGGCGGGTATAGCTCCTACAATGAGCAGTTCTTC
TRBJ1-1	TRBV10-3	TRBD1	NA	CAIKGTENTEAFF	TGTGCCATCAAAGGGACAGAGAACACTGAAGCTTTCTTT
TRBJ1-6	TRBV27	NA	NA	CASSREGNSPLHF	TGTGCCAGCAGCCGGGAGGGTAATTCACCCCTCCACTTT
TRBJ1-6	TRBV5-6	TRBD1	NA	CASSHGQGALNSPLHF	TGTGCCAGCAGCCACGGACAGGGGGCCCTAAATTCACCCCTCCACTTT
TRBJ2-5	TRBV7-2	TRBD2	NA	CASSIALAGRRYF	TGTGCCAGCAGCATTGCGCTAGCGGGCAGGCGGTACTTC
TRBJ2-7	TRBV4-1	NA	NA	CASSQEPGSRYYEQYF	TGCGCCAGCAGCCAAGAGCCAGGGTCTCGATACTACGAGCAGTACTTC
TRBJ2-5	TRBV7-2	TRBD1	NA	CASSFSQGGQETQYF	TGTGCCAGCAGCTTCTCACAGGGGGGTCAAGAGACCCAGTACTTC
TRBJ1-4	TRBV27	NA	NA	CASSSPNEKLFF	TGTGCCAGCAGCTCTCCTAATGAAAAACTGTTTTTT
TRBJ2-1	TRBV7-9	TRBD1	NA	CASSGGQGNEQFF	TGTGCCAGCAGCGGGGGACAGGGCAATGAGCAGTTCTTC
TRBJ2-7	TRBV5-6	TRBD1	once	CASSLGADRLSSYEQYF	TGTGCCAGCAGCTTGGGGGCGGACAGGTTAAGCTCCTACGAGCAGTACTTC
TRBJ2-6	TRBV11-2	NA	few	CASSLRVLAPVLTF	TGTGCCAGCAGCTTAAGGGTCCTAGCGCCCGTCCTGACTTTC
TRBJ2-3	TRBV18	TRBD1	NA	CASSHGQGATDTQYF	TGTGCCAGCTCGCATGGACAGGGGGCAACAGATACGCAGTATTTT
TRBJ1-4	TRBV4-2	TRBD1	NA	CASSPGQGNEKLFF	TGTGCCAGCAGCCCGGGACAGGGGAATGAAAAACTGTTTTTT
TRBJ2-3	TRBV5-4	NA	NA	CASSLASSTDTQYF	TGTGCCAGCAGCCTGGCAAGCAGCACAGATACGCAGTATTTT
TRBJ2-3	TRBV4-1	NA	NA	CASSQPGGTDTQYF	TGCGCCAGCAGCCAACCGGGGGGCACAGATACGCAGTATTTT
TRBJ1-1	TRBV7-9	TRBD1	NA	CASSPRGAGGSMNTEAFF	TGTGCCAGCAGCCCGAGAGGGGCAGGGGGCAGTATGAACACTGAAGCTTTCTTT
TRBJ1-4	TRBV11-2	TRBD1	NA	CASSSRGRRTNEKLFF	TGTGCCAGCAGCTCCAGGGGGAGAAGAACTAATGAAAAACTGTTTTTT
TRBJ1-5	TRBV6-4	NA	NA	CASSAQGGINQPQHF	TGTGCCAGCAGTGCCCAGGGCGGGATAAATCAGCCCCAGCATTTT
TRBJ2-7	TRBV6-5	NA	NA	CASSYTRLPPSYEQYF	TGTGCCAGCAGTTACACCCGTCTCCCACCGAGCTACGAGCAGTACTTC
TRBJ1-1	TRBV28	NA	NA	CASRDMNTEAFF	TGTGCCAGCAGAGACATGAACACTGAAGCTTTCTTT